These 32 T cell receptor beta chains were all obtained from the same sample, sequenced in a study of control samples from healthy donors and cancer patients. TCRdb's table, derived via immunoSEQ multiplex PCR, lists solely in-frame clones and lacks some. There are around 120,000 clones in the sample; more than 70% occur only once, and 2% to 2.5% lies in the top ten. Sample: blood. The receptors were gathered from a woman in her 70s in good health.

This clone showed up just once. This chain connects TRBV27 to TRBJ2-5; perhaps TRBD1 as D (6 bases). V lost 3 bases, J lost 2 bases, and 16 bases lay in between. Germline loops: CDR1 MNHEY, CDR2 SMNVEV (reference sequence). The CDR3 runs to 16 residues. CDR3 DNA: TGTGCCAGCAGTTTTCGTAGGACAGTAGGTCAAGAGACCCAGTACTTC. Translated: CASSFRRTVGQETQYF.

The rearrangement uses TRBV6-4 and TRBJ2-6; no clear D gene. The CDR3 extends over 15 amino acids. Deletions cut 2 bases from V and 0 bases from J, with 5 bases between. Looked up from germline, CDR1 is MRHNA and CDR2 is SNTAGT. For the CDR3, the DNA is TGTGCCAGCAGTGACCTGAGCTCTGGGGCCAACGTCCTGACTTTC. Its translation is CASSDLSSGANVLTF.

Here the CDR3 reads CASSHGGNSGNTIYF. The CDR3 DNA reads as TGCGCCAGCAGCCATGGGGGGAACTCTGGAAACACCATATATTTT. The chain couples TRBV5-1 to TRBJ1-3, with D possibly being TRBD1 (5 bases). CDR1 is SGHRS, CDR2 YFSETQ, per germline. The germline V and J ends were trimmed by 4 bases and 0 bases, with 11 bases remaining between them. CDR3 length equals 15 residues.

This chain joins TRBV2 and TRBJ2-1; D is possibly TRBD1 (6 bases). This CDR3 region has 15 residues. Trimming took off 6 bases at V and 2 bases at J, with 14 bases between the two ends. Germline-derived CDR1 and CDR2 are SNHLY and FYNNEI. CDR3 coding DNA: TGTGCCAGCAGCCTACAGGGTGGGCCCTACAATGAGCAGTTCTTC. Translation: CASSLQGGPYNEQFF.

This chain links TRBV10-3 with TRBJ1-2, with 9 bases that match TRBD1. The CDR3 totals 13 residues. The germline gives CDR1 ENHRY, CDR2 SYGVKD. J lost 7 bases, V lost 6 bases, and 6 bases had no gene match. This CDR3 is CAIRIGTGFGYTF. CDR3 sequence (DNA): TGTGCCATCAGGATAGGGACAGGGTTTGGCTACACCTTC.

V gene TRBV18 combines with J gene TRBJ2-4; the D gene is possibly TRBD1 (5 bases). V was pared by 0 bases and J by 2 bases, with 14 bases between. From germline, CDR1 is KGHSH and CDR2 LQKENI. The CDR3 is made up of 17 amino acids. Here the CDR3 DNA reads TGTGCCAGCTCACCACCGGTAGTCAGGGTGTCCAAAAACATTCAGTACTTC. This codes for CASSPPVVRVSKNIQYF.

The V call is TRBV9, the J call TRBJ2-7; possibly TRBD2 for D (6 bases). This CDR3 contains 12 residues. Trimming removed 7 bases at V and 0 bases at J, with 8 bases between. Per the germline V gene, CDR1 is SGDLS and CDR2 is YYNGEE. In nucleotides, the CDR3 is TGTGCCAGCGGGGGGTCCTCCTACGAGCAGTACTTC. Protein sequence: CASGGSSYEQYF.

The gene calls are TRBV10-3 and TRBJ1-2; D possibly corresponds to TRBD1 (5 bases). Germline values: CDR1 ENHRY, CDR2 SYGVKD. The germline V and J ends were trimmed by 6 bases and 7 bases, with 21 bases remaining between them. The CDR3 is 15 amino acids. This chain's CDR3 is CAISEQGQGVIGYTF. CDR3 in DNA: TGTGCCATCAGCGAGCAAGGTCAGGGAGTGATTGGCTACACCTTC.

The chain combines TRBV6-5 with TRBJ2-3; D not certain. V shed 0 bases and J shed 4 bases, with 14 bases lying between them. The CDR3 loop spans 16 amino acids. The germline CDR1 and CDR2 sequences are MNHEY and SVGAGI. The CDR3 DNA reads TGTGCCAGCAGTTACTCGACCCCGGCCGCAGCAGATACGCAGTATTTT. Protein product: CASSYSTPAAADTQYF.

V and J are TRBV6-2 or TRBV6-3 and TRBJ2-5; 12 positions agree with TRBD2. V lost 2 bases to trimming and J lost 0 bases; unmatched junction nucleotides: 7. The CDR3 length is 18 residues. CDR1 and CDR2 from the germline V gene are MNHEY and SVGEGT. For the CDR3, the DNA is TGTGCCAGCAGTTACGCACTAGCGGGGGGAAGGTACCAAGAGACCCAGTACTTC. Translating gives CASSYALAGGRYQETQYF.

This clone was counted once. The rearrangement joins TRBV11-2 to TRBJ2-7; 9 nucleotides match TRBD1. With V trimmed by 3 bases and J by 4 bases, 7 bases remained unmatched. Germline V gene data show CDR1 as SGHAT and CDR2 as FQNNGV. The CDR3 is made up of 15 amino acids. The CDR3 DNA is TGTGCCAGCAGCTTTGGGGGGACAGGGATATACGAGCAGTACTTC. It encodes CASSFGGTGIYEQYF.

The chain is built from TRBV14 and TRBJ2-3; D gene ambiguous. V was trimmed by 1 base and J by 6 bases, leaving 11 bases between them. The CDR3 is 14 amino acids. The germline gives CDR1 SGHDN, CDR2 FVKESK. This CDR3 is CASSQGALRDTQYF. CDR3 DNA: TGTGCCAGCAGCCAAGGGGCTCTCCGGGATACGCAGTATTTT.

V is TRBV27 and J is TRBJ2-5; perhaps TRBD2 as D (5 bases). Germline V gene data show CDR1 as MNHEY and CDR2 as SMNVEV (reference sequence). V shed 8 bases and J shed 5 bases, with 12 bases lying between them. The length of the CDR3 is 12 residues. CDR3 residues: CASALRGETQYF. CDR3 bases: TGTGCCAGCGCCCTTCGAGGGGAGACCCAGTACTTC.

The rearrangement joins TRBV7-9 to TRBJ1-1; 7 positions match TRBD1. CDR1 SEHNR and CDR2 FQNEAQ come from the germline V gene (reference sequence). The trim removed 7 bases at V and 7 bases at J, leaving 12 bases unmatched. The CDR3 spans 14 residues. In DNA, the CDR3 is TGTGCCAGCACCTCACAGGGGCGCGGGAATGAAGCTTTCTTT. Encoded protein: CASTSQGRGNEAFF.

The V and J genes are TRBV18 and TRBJ2-2; D possibly corresponds to TRBD1 (5 bases). The CDR3 length is 15 residues. Deletions cut 6 bases from V and 0 bases from J, with 11 bases between. From germline, CDR1 is KGHSH and CDR2 LQKENI. The CDR3 sequence: CASSLDTPNTGELFF. The CDR3 coding sequence is TGTGCCAGCTCCCTGGACACCCCGAACACCGGGGAGCTGTTTTTT.

The gene calls are TRBV6-2 or TRBV6-3 and TRBJ1-2; TRBD1 might be the D (5 bases). This CDR3 region has 12 residues. The germline CDR1 and CDR2 sequences are MNHEY and SVGEGT. V was pared by 5 bases and J by 8 bases, with 12 bases between. In DNA, the CDR3 is TGTGCCAGCAGTAGGGACCGCTTGGGCTACACCTTC. Residues: CASSRDRLGYTF.

The J gene is TRBJ2-6, the V gene TRBV5-1, with D possibly matching TRBD1 (5 bases). Germline assignment: CDR1 SGHRS and CDR2 YFSETQ. The CDR3 covers 16 residues. The ends were cut back, 1 base at V and 2 bases at J, with 10 bases in the middle. DNA of the CDR3: TGCGCCAGCAGCTTGTCAGGGCGGCCTGGGGCCAACGTCCTGACTTTC. Translation: CASSLSGRPGANVLTF.

This sequence joins TRBV12-3 or TRBV12-4 and TRBJ1-1; no clear D gene. V dropped 1 base and J dropped 10 bases, with 13 bases sitting between them. CDR3 length equals 13 residues. As DNA, the CDR3 is TGTGCCAGCAGTTTAGGAGGTTACGTGGCAGCTTTCTTT. Translating gives CASSLGGYVAAFF.

This chain connects TRBV29-1 to TRBJ2-1; 8 bases are shared with TRBD2. Germline V gene sequence: CDR1 SQVTM, CDR2 ANQGSEA. The CDR3 runs 14 residues. The V gene end was trimmed by 4 bases and the J gene end by 6 bases; junction bases not matched to a gene: 8. The CDR3 DNA sequence: TGCAGCGTTGCGCCGGGACTAGGGGGCAATGAGCAGTTCTTC. It encodes CSVAPGLGGNEQFF.

Concerning this clone itself: Other DNA sequences in this sample translate to the same CDR3. V gene TRBV7-3 combines with J gene TRBJ2-3; TRBD1 or TRBD2 may be the D gene (6 bases each). CDR3 length: 15 amino acids. The V end lost 5 bases, the J end lost 0 bases, and 12 bases lay between the germline ends. Germline V gene lookup returns CDR1 SGHTA and CDR2 FQGTGA. The CDR3 coding sequence is TGTGCCAGCAGCCTGGGGGGCCCTAGCACAGATACGCAGTATTTT. This codes for CASSLGGPSTDTQYF. The complete variable domain, with remaining parts taken from reference TRBV7-3 and TRBJ2-3, reads GAGVSQTPSNKVTEKGKYVELRCDPISGHTALYWYRQSLGQGPEFLIYFQGTGAADDSGLPNDRFFAVRPEGSVSTLKIQRTERGDSAVYLCASSLGGPSTDTQYFGPGTRLTVL.

The chain has TRBV5-1 and TRBJ1-4, with 7 bases fitting TRBD1. J gave up 6 bases and V 4 bases, and 6 bases lay outside the gene matches. CDR3 length: 14 residues. CDR1 and CDR2 from the germline V gene are SGHRS and YFSETQ. The CDR3 here is CASSLQGPDEKLFF. The CDR3 DNA is TGCGCCAGCAGCCTACAGGGGCCAGATGAAAAACTGTTTTTT.

This clone has only a few counts. This chain links TRBV7-9 with TRBJ1-2, with a tentative D call TRBD1 (5 bases). Germline CDR1 SEHNR, CDR2 FQNEAQ (reference sequence). V was shortened by 3 bases and J by 8 bases, with 13 bases between the two germline ends. The CDR3 has 13 amino acids. This CDR3 is CASSFDSGSGYTF. The CDR3 DNA follows: TGTGCCAGCAGCTTCGACAGTGGGTCCGGCTACACCTTC.

The chain uses TRBV11-3 and TRBJ2-2; D uncertain. The V end lost 2 bases, the J end lost 3 bases, and 4 bases lay between the germline ends. Germline loops: CDR1 SGHNT, CDR2 YENEEA. This CDR3 comprises 13 residues. Here the CDR3 reads CASSLIDTGELFF. The CDR3 DNA sequence: TGTGCCAGCAGCTTAATAGACACCGGGGAGCTGTTTTTT.

The chain links TRBV4-1 to TRBJ1-1; D is undetermined. The CDR3 covers 14 residues. V shed 4 bases and J shed 1 base, with 10 bases lying between them. CDR1 and CDR2 (germline): MGHRA, YSYEKL. The CDR3 DNA sequence: TGCGCCAGCAGCCGATCGATGGAGAACACTGAAGCTTTCTTT. Encoded protein: CASSRSMENTEAFF.

The rearrangement links TRBV6-2 or TRBV6-3 to TRBJ1-3, with TRBD1 as a possible D gene (6 bases). The CDR3 totals 15 residues. V dropped 4 bases and J dropped 2 bases, with 12 bases sitting between them. CDR1 MNHEY and CDR2 SVGEGT come from the germline V gene. This CDR3 reads CASSSTGNTGNTIYF. CDR3 nucleotides: TGTGCCAGCAGTTCCACAGGGAATACTGGAAACACCATATATTTT.

CDR3: CASSQGGAYNSPLHF. The CDR3 bases are TGTGCCAGCTCGCAAGGTGGCGCGTATAATTCACCCCTCCACTTT. The chain employs TRBV3-1 (or the pseudogene TRBV3-2) and TRBJ1-6; D gene unclear. Germline CDR1 reads LGHDT; CDR2 reads YNNKEL (reference sequence). The CDR3 is 15 amino acids. The V gene lost 8 bases and the J gene lost 4 bases, with 15 bases spanning the gap.

CDR3 region: CAISESFSVSYEQYF. CDR3 in DNA: TGTGCCATCAGTGAGTCGTTTTCGGTATCCTACGAGCAGTACTTC. The chain combines TRBV10-3 with TRBJ2-7, with no clear D. CDR1 is ENHRY, CDR2 SYGVKD, per germline. The CDR3 is made up of 15 amino acids. Trimming removed 0 bases at V and 1 base at J, with 10 bases between.

The chain joins TRBV2 to TRBJ2-5; D not certain. The V end was cut by 4 bases, the J end by 5 bases, with 14 bases between. Germline V gene sequence: CDR1 SNHLY, CDR2 FYNNEI. This CDR3 has 14 residues. The CDR3 protein is CASSVYRVLETQYF. CDR3 coding DNA: TGTGCCAGCAGTGTTTACAGAGTGTTGGAGACCCAGTACTTC.

The J gene is TRBJ2-5, the V gene TRBV18; the D gene is possibly TRBD1 (6 bases). CDR1 and CDR2 (germline): KGHSH, LQKENI. This CDR3 is 14 amino acids long. The V gene lost 5 bases and the J gene lost 0 bases, with 10 bases spanning the gap. In DNA form, the CDR3 reads TGTGCCAGCTCAAACGACAGGTACCAAGAGACCCAGTACTTC. Protein: CASSNDRYQETQYF. The full variable domain, completed using reference TRBV18 and TRBJ2-5, is NAGVMQNPRHLVRRRGQEARLRCSPMKGHSHVYWYRQLPEEGLKFMVYLQKENIIDESGMPKERFSAEFPKEGPSILRIQQVVRGDSAAYFCASSNDRYQETQYFGPGTRLLVL.

The V call is TRBV6-5, the J call TRBJ2-1, with D perhaps being TRBD1 or TRBD2 (5 bases each). This CDR3 is built from 14 residues. Germline lookup yields CDR1 MNHEY and CDR2 SVGAGI. The V gene lost 5 bases and the J gene lost 3 bases, with 11 bases spanning the gap. CDR3: CASSPGPYYNEQFF. In nucleotides, the CDR3 is TGTGCCAGCAGTCCGGGGCCCTACTACAATGAGCAGTTCTTC.

The chain recombines TRBV19 with TRBJ2-1, with 8 bases identical to TRBD2. V shed 5 bases, J shed 15 bases, and the junction held 12 bases outside the gene matches. Looked up from germline, CDR1 is LNHDA and CDR2 is SQIVND (reference sequence). The CDR3 runs to 13 residues. The CDR3 nucleotides are TGTGCCAGTAGTTTCAGCAGTAGCGGGAAAAGGTTCTTC. Translated, it gives CASSFSSSGKRFF.

The chain carries TRBV6-5 and TRBJ2-5, with D possibly being TRBD1 (5 bases). CDR1 MNHEY and CDR2 SVGAGI come from the germline V gene. With 6 bases removed from V and 1 base from J, the gap between germline ends came to 15 bases. This CDR3 contains 15 residues. The CDR3: CASSQTVFGQETQYF. CDR3 DNA: TGTGCCAGCAGCCAGACAGTATTTGGCCAAGAGACCCAGTACTTC.